These 17 T cell receptor beta chains were sequenced from one sample in a study of control samples from healthy donors and cancer patients. Produced via immunoSEQ multiplex PCR; TCRdb's table is partial and in-frame only. The data show 98,000 or so clones, just under 85% seen once. Material: blood. These receptors came from a man younger than 35 in good health.

This clone was counted between two and nine times. The rearrangement uses TRBV3-1 (or the pseudogene TRBV3-2) and TRBJ1-5, with TRBD1 matching over 7 bases. CDR1 is LGHDT and CDR2 is YNNKEL in the germline V gene (reference sequence). This CDR3 has 15 amino acids. V lost 3 bases, J lost 6 bases, and 8 bases stayed unmatched. The CDR3 protein is CASSQGQLLSQPQHF. CDR3 nucleotide sequence: TGTGCCAGCAGCCAGGGACAGCTCCTCAGTCAGCCCCAGCATTTT.

V and J are TRBV25-1 and TRBJ1-2; 10 bases fit TRBD1. The germline V gene encodes CDR1 MGHDK and CDR2 SYGVNS. The CDR3 length is 17 residues. Trimming took 1 base from V and 3 from J; bases not matched to a gene: 8. CDR3 DNA: TGTGCCAGCAGTGAATTTGGACAGGGGGGCAAGGACTATGGCTACACCTTC. It codes for CASSEFGQGGKDYGYTF.

The V and J genes are TRBV30 and TRBJ1-2, with 7 bases lining up with TRBD1. From germline, CDR1 is GTSNPN and CDR2 SVGIG (reference sequence). This CDR3 is built from 16 residues. The ends lost 5 bases at V and 0 bases at J; junction bases unmatched: 12. The CDR3 nucleotides are TGTGCCTGGGCCCCGGGACAGTACCTCTCTAACTATGGCTACACCTTC. Its protein is CAWAPGQYLSNYGYTF. Drawing the rest from reference TRBV30 and TRBJ1-2, the complete variable domain is SQTIHQWPATLVQPVGSPLSLECTVEGTSNPNLYWYRQAAGRGLQLLFYSVGIGQISSEVPQNLSASRPQDRQFILSSKKLLLSDSGFYLCAWAPGQYLSNYGYTFGSGTRLTVV.

This rearrangement joins TRBV7-2 to TRBJ2-4; D might be TRBD2 (6 bases). V dropped 5 bases and J dropped 8 bases, with 16 bases sitting between them. The CDR3 is made up of 14 amino acids. Germline CDR1 reads SGHTA; CDR2 reads FQGNSA. The CDR3 here is CASSKTFGGDIQYF. The CDR3 coding sequence is TGTGCCAGCAGCAAGACTTTCGGGGGTGACATTCAGTACTTC. Using reference TRBV7-2 and TRBJ2-4 for the parts outside the CDR3, the full variable domain is GAGVSQSPSNKVTEKGKDVELRCDPISGHTALYWYRQSLGQGLEFLIYFQGNSAPDKSGLPSDRFSAERTGGSVSTLTIQRTQQEDSAVYLCASSKTFGGDIQYFGAGTRLSVL.

CDR3 nucleotide sequence: TGTGCCAGCAGCCGCGACGGGGCTGCCGAGCAGTACTTC. Translation: CASSRDGAAEQYF. The chain employs TRBV6-2 or TRBV6-3 and TRBJ2-7; D may correspond to TRBD1 or TRBD2 (5 bases each). This CDR3 has 13 residues. Germline CDR1 reads MNHEY; CDR2 reads SVGEGT. V dropped 6 bases and J dropped 6 bases, with 15 bases sitting between them.

This clone was seen a single time. This chain links TRBV19 with TRBJ2-5; 8 bases map to TRBD1. CDR3 length equals 14 residues. Germline values: CDR1 LNHDA, CDR2 SQIVND (reference sequence). V gave up 10 bases and J gave up 5 bases; unmatched junction bases: 12. CDR3 DNA: TGTGCCACGCAGGTTGGACAGGGAAGCGAGACCCAGTACTTC. Amino acid sequence: CATQVGQGSETQYF.

V gene TRBV5-6 combines with J gene TRBJ1-1; 8 bases are a match to TRBD1. The germline V gene has CDR1 SGHDT and CDR2 YYEEEE. The CDR3 has 16 residues. V was clipped by 1 base and J by 4 bases; unmatched bases: 9. CDR3 sequence: CASSLPTGVSGTEAFF. The CDR3 nucleotides read TGTGCCAGCAGCTTGCCGACAGGGGTAAGCGGCACTGAAGCTTTCTTT.

In nucleotides, the CDR3 is TGTGCCAGCAGTCTTGATATGAGCGGTGGAAACACCATATATTTT. Translation gives CASSLDMSGGNTIYF. This chain links TRBV6-5 with TRBJ1-3; no reliable D call. Trimming took off 5 bases at V and 3 bases at J, with 14 bases between the two ends. There are 15 residues in the CDR3. CDR1 and CDR2 (germline): MNHEY, SVGAGI.

V gene TRBV2 combines with J gene TRBJ2-3; D perhaps matches TRBD1 (5 bases). With 3 bases removed from V and 1 base from J, the gap between germline ends came to 11 bases. The germline V gene encodes CDR1 SNHLY and CDR2 FYNNEI. The CDR3 covers 15 residues. The CDR3 loop reads CASSEVGPGTDTQYF. The CDR3 DNA is TGTGCCAGCAGTGAGGTGGGGCCCGGCACAGATACGCAGTATTTT.

The chain has TRBV28 and TRBJ1-1, with D uncertain. Deletions cut 4 bases from V and 2 bases from J, with 14 bases between. In germline, CDR1 is MDHEN, CDR2 SYDVKM. The length of the CDR3 is 15 residues. The CDR3: CASSSSRRTNTEAFF. CDR3 bases: TGTGCCAGCAGTTCCTCCCGGAGGACCAACACTGAAGCTTTCTTT.

V and J are TRBV18 and TRBJ2-1; 8 positions match TRBD1. Germline-derived CDR1 and CDR2 are KGHSH and LQKENI. J lost 0 bases, V lost 5 bases, and 6 bases had no gene match. The CDR3 extends over 16 amino acids. The CDR3 protein is CASSDRGLYSYNEQFF. CDR3 nucleotides: TGTGCCAGCTCAGACAGGGGTCTTTACTCCTACAATGAGCAGTTCTTC.

The J gene is TRBJ1-2, the V gene TRBV30; D is unresolved. CDR3 length: 15 residues. The V gene's germline CDR1 is GTSNPN and CDR2 SVGIG (reference sequence). V was trimmed by 0 bases and J by 7 bases, leaving 18 bases between them. Written as DNA, the CDR3 is TGTGCCTGGAGTGTAAGACGGGCTTCGCTTTTTGGCTACACCTTC. Encoded protein: CAWSVRRASLFGYTF. Variable domain in full (rest from reference TRBV30 and TRBJ1-2): SQTIHQWPATLVQPVGSPLSLECTVEGTSNPNLYWYRQAAGRGLQLLFYSVGIGQISSEVPQNLSASRPQDRQFILSSKKLLLSDSGFYLCAWSVRRASLFGYTFGSGTRLTVV.

This clone was seen a single time. The gene calls are TRBV18 and TRBJ2-1, with no clear D. Trimming stripped 0 bases from V and 13 bases from J, with 7 bases between. The CDR3 loop spans 11 amino acids. The germline V gene has CDR1 KGHSH and CDR2 LQKENI. The CDR3 DNA follows: TGTGCCAGCTCACCACCCGGACGTCAGTTCTTC. This codes for CASSPPGRQFF.

This clone was counted a single time. The chain is built from TRBV2 and TRBJ2-5, with D maybe TRBD2 (6 bases). The CDR3 consists of 16 residues. In germline, CDR1 is SNHLY, CDR2 FYNNEI. Trimming shortened V by 8 bases and J by 3 bases, and 22 bases separated the two germline ends. CDR3 residues: CASSGVWDATKETQYF. The CDR3 nucleotides read TGTGCCAGCTCGGGGGTCTGGGACGCTACTAAAGAGACCCAGTACTTC.

The V gene is TRBV24-1, the J gene TRBJ1-1; TRBD1 might be the D (5 bases). The length of the CDR3 is 12 residues. Germline V gene lookup returns CDR1 KGHDR and CDR2 SFDVKD. Trimming removed 10 bases from V and 2 bases from J, with 10 bases in between. The CDR3 nucleotides read TGTGCCACGCGGGACGGTAACACTGAAGCTTTCTTT. Encoded protein: CATRDGNTEAFF.

This chain links TRBV28 with TRBJ2-5, with D possibly TRBD2 on 6 matching bases. Germline V gene sequence: CDR1 MDHEN, CDR2 SYDVKM. The CDR3 is made up of 14 amino acids. V lost 5 bases and J 2 bases, leaving 12 bases between the germline ends. The CDR3 sequence is CASSPQEGQETQYF. Here the CDR3 DNA reads TGTGCCAGCAGTCCCCAGGAGGGTCAAGAGACCCAGTACTTC.

This chain uses TRBV6-5 with TRBJ2-1, with TRBD2 identical over 8 bases. Unmatched junction bases numbered 9, after V lost 6 bases and J lost 5 bases. CDR1 and CDR2 from the germline V gene are MNHEY and SVGAGI. The CDR3 runs to 15 residues. For the CDR3, the DNA is TGTGCCAGCAGGTCAATGGGTAGCGGGGACAATGAGCAGTTCTTC. Residues: CASRSMGSGDNEQFF.